The present TCR beta chain was sequenced within a study of blood T cells in healthy people across ages (dated by TCRdb to between 2014 and 2017). As for the study more broadly: Template switching captured roughly one uniquely barcoded TCR beta cDNA molecule per two T cells in model experiments. The study measured age-related changes in TCR beta repertoire diversity using deep sequencing normalized with unique cDNA molecular identifiers. Donors were grouped into four age groups: young (average 16 years), middle-aged (about 38), aged (around 62) and long-lived (less than 85). To avoid experimental bias, donors of different ages were randomly spread across the sequencing lanes. Two additional independent replicas of 1 million unique cDNA reads from the same blood draw were analyzed for two donors (one aged 18 to 30 and one aged 80 or older). The paper as a whole reports these results and caveats: The long-lived group showed more naive CD4+ T cells, fewer expanded clones and increased TCR diversity than the aged group, suggesting age selection. Since profiling was done on bulk unsorted PBMCs, naive and antigen-experienced compartments could not be conclusively compared. Observed TCR beta diversity correlated strongly with the percentage of naive T cells measured by flow cytometry. Estimates of total diversity based on one million sequenced T cells were considered lower bounds and underestimates. Observed TCR beta diversity per million T cells fell roughly linearly with age, and a significant reduction was already apparent by age around 44. Because donor CMV infection status was unknown, age-related changes in expanded clonotypes were potentially confounded.

Per the germline V gene, SGDLS is the CDR1 and YYNGEE is the CDR2. The V end gives up 3 bases and the J end 1 base, leaving 15 bases in the junction not matched to a gene. Including the terminal cysteine and phenylalanine, the CDR3 comprises 18 residues. Left in the record is the CDR3 DNA by itself, 54 bases read in frame from the first base. The donors were roughly 39 Caucasian individuals from Russia, aged 6 to 90 years, who were systemically healthy. Each donor gave about 9.8 milliliters of peripheral blood, drawn into EDTA-treated Vacutainer tubes. Ficoll-Paque density-gradient centrifugation was used to isolate PBMCs, with at least 6 million per sample. Total RNA, at least 6 micrograms per sample, was extracted from PBMCs with Trizol reagent. The percentages of naive CD45RAhigh/CD27high T cells were determined by flow cytometry on a PBMC aliquot from every donor. The library was obtained by 5' RACE. The sequencer listed for this sample is Illumina HiSeq 2500. A second about 7 to 11 cycle PCR used a sample-barcoded 5' primer and a J-beta primer mix. Each TCR beta cDNA molecule received a unique molecular identifier from a template-switch 5' adaptor carrying 12 random nucleotides. At least 2.5 million CDR3-containing paired-end reads were obtained from each sample. First-strand cDNA was synthesized from all RNA with the Mint cDNA synthesis kit, primed by a TRBC-specific oligonucleotide. After uracil-DNA glycosylase treatment, a first 18-cycle PCR used universal primers M1SS and BC2_uni_R on all cDNA. Turning to the authors' computational methods: Normalization of each sample was performed by random selection of 1 million high-quality reads, each carrying a distinct molecular identifier. Reads sharing molecular identifiers were discarded rather than binned into consensus sequences. MiTCR, set to a Q25 quality threshold and the strictest error-elimination algorithm, was used for CDR3 identification, clonotype clustering and error correction. A nonparametric unseen species model with Euler transformation was used to estimate lower-bound total TCR beta diversity. TCRdb itself trimmed the public reads at Q25 with fastp, ran MiXCR and retained productive beta chains. One record per CDR3 amino acid sequence lists the most common genes and DNA. In this record, the V and J calls reflect TCRdb's handling and not the investigators' own analysis. The sample contains some 1 million distinct CDR3 sequences, under 45% of them found a single time. The ten largest account for 15% to 20% of the sample.

About this clonotype: Its antigen is still unknown. Base-call qualities are not available, and no considerably larger clone is one nucleotide away.

Material: blood. This TCR was recovered from a woman in her sixties in good health. The sequence joins TRBV9 to TRBJ2-5; 7 bases in the junction line up with TRBD1. The DNA is TGTGCCAGCAGCGACGGGACAGTAGGTCGAAGCCCCCAAGAGACCCAGTACTTC. Translated, it reads CASSDGTVGRSPQETQYF.